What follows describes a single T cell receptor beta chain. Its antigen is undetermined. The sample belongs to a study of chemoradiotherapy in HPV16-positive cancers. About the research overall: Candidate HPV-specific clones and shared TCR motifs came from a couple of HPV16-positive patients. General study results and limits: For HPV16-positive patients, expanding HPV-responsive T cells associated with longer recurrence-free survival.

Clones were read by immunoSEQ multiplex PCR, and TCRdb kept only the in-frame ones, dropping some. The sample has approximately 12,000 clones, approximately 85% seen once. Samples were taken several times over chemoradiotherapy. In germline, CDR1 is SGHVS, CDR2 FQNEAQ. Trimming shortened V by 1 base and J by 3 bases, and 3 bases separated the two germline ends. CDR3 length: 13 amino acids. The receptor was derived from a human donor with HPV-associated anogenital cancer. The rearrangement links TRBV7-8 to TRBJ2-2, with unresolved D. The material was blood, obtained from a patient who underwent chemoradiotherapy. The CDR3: CASSLVDTGELFF. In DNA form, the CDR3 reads TGTGCCAGCAGCTTAGTGGACACCGGGGAGCTGTTTTTT.